The clone carrying this T cell receptor beta chain was seen repeatedly, ten times or more. The entry originates in a study of blood T cell repertoires in COVID-19. Produced via immunoSEQ multiplex PCR; TCRdb's table is partial and in-frame only. The data hold about 400,000 clones, with about nine tenths observed a single time. The CDR3 contains 12 residues. Germline V gene data show CDR1 as SGHRS and CDR2 as YFSETQ. Trimming shortened V by 3 bases and J by 0 bases, and 4 bases separated the two germline ends. This sequence originates from a woman aged 30 to 39 with active or convalescent COVID-19. The gene calls are TRBV5-1 and TRBJ2-7; no clear D. Sequences were obtained from peripheral blood. The CDR3 is CASSSNSYEQYF. The CDR3, as DNA: TGCGCCAGCAGCTCCAACTCCTACGAGCAGTACTTC. The variable domain in full, with the rest retrieved from reference TRBV5-1 and TRBJ2-7, is KAGVTQTPRYLIKTRGQQVTLSCSPISGHRSVSWYQQTPGQGLQFLFEYFSETQRNKGNFPGRFSGRQFSNSRSEMNVSTLELGDSALYLCASSSNSYEQYFGPGTRLTVT.